This is a list of T cell receptor beta chains from one sample in a study of cytomegalovirus exposure and HLA in healthy donors. TCRdb's copy holds only in-frame clones and misses some; the assay was immunoSEQ multiplex PCR. The sample yields around 200,000 clones, just under 75% seen once. Sequenced input: PBMCs. All receptors derive from a young woman in good health and CMV-seropositive. Both conserved end residues are part of each CDR3. A D gene is named only where the DNA matches it firmly. Size tells how often a clone was seen (once, few, many) or the class of an expanded clone, and some rows leave it out.

clone_size	v_call	d_call	j_call	cdr3_nt	cdr3_aa
-	TRBV5-5	TRBD2	TRBJ2-3	TGTGCCAGCAGCGGGGGACTAGCGCAAGATACGCAGTATTTT	CASSGGLAQDTQYF
-	TRBV28	-	TRBJ2-3	TGTGCCAGCAGTCTCGCGGGGTTGGCTAGCACAGATACGCAGTATTTT	CASSLAGLASTDTQYF
-	TRBV5-4	TRBD2	TRBJ2-7	TGTGCCAGCAGCTTACAAGCGGGAGCTAACGAGCAGTACTTC	CASSLQAGANEQYF
-	TRBV6-1	-	TRBJ2-7	TGTGCCAGCACCCACGAGGTGGGCTACGAGCAGTACTTC	CASTHEVGYEQYF
few	TRBV9	-	TRBJ2-1	TGTGCCAGCAGCTCGGGACGGGAGTCCTACAATGAGCAGTTCTTC	CASSSGRESYNEQFF
-	TRBV7-6	TRBD2	TRBJ2-5	TGTGCCAGCAGCTTAGAAGCGGGAGGAGAGACCCAGTACTTC	CASSLEAGGETQYF
-	TRBV19	TRBD2	TRBJ2-1	TGTGCCAGTAGTACCCGGACTAGCGGGAGCTTAGGTGAGCAGTTCTTC	CASSTRTSGSLGEQFF
-	TRBV7-9	-	TRBJ1-1	TGTGCCAGCAGCCATTCGACAGTGAACACTGAAGCTTTCTTT	CASSHSTVNTEAFF
few	TRBV6-5	TRBD1	TRBJ1-5	TGTGCCAGCAGAAACAGGGGTGAACAGCCCCAGCATTTT	CASRNRGEQPQHF
-	TRBV11-1	TRBD2	TRBJ2-7	TGTGCCAGCAGCCCACTGACTCGCGGGAGCGACGAGCAGTACTTC	CASSPLTRGSDEQYF
-	TRBV21-1	-	TRBJ2-5	TGTGCCAGACTACGGACAGGCCAAGAGACCCAGTACTTC	CARLRTGQETQYF
-	TRBV1	-	TRBJ1-2	TGCACCAGCACCCATCCCGAGGACACCTTC	CTSTHPEDTF
-	TRBV10-1	TRBD2	TRBJ2-1	TGCGCCAGCAGTGAGTTAGCGGGAGACAATGAGCAGTTCTTC	CASSELAGDNEQFF
-	TRBV6-4	-	TRBJ2-3	TGTGCCAGCAGTCCATCGGGCACAGATACGCAGTATTTT	CASSPSGTDTQYF
-	TRBV5-6	TRBD1	TRBJ1-3	TGTGCCAGCAGCTTACGGGACAGGGAGCCAGGAAACACCATATATTTT	CASSLRDREPGNTIYF
-	TRBV5-4	TRBD2	TRBJ2-1	TGTGCCAGCAGCTTGGTCCCCAGCGGGAGGGCCGGGAATGAGCAGTTCTTC	CASSLVPSGRAGNEQFF
once	TRBV19	TRBD2	TRBJ2-1	TGTGCCAGTAAGGTCCAGCGGGAGGCGAATGAGCAGTTCTTC	CASKVQREANEQFF
-	TRBV27	-	TRBJ1-5	TGTGCCAGCAGTTTTTTGGGAGGGGCTCAGCCCCAGCATTTT	CASSFLGGAQPQHF
once	TRBV19	TRBD2	TRBJ2-1	TGTGCCAGTAGTATTAGGGCTAGCGGGCGCCATGAGCAGTTCTTC	CASSIRASGRHEQFF
-	TRBV19	TRBD1	TRBJ2-7	TGTGCCAGTAGTGTAACACAGGGGGCCCTTTTGTACGAGCAGTACTTC	CASSVTQGALLYEQYF
-	TRBV7-9	-	TRBJ1-2	TGTTCCAGCAGCTTAGAGTGGTGGGGCGGCTACACCTTC	CSSSLEWWGGYTF
-	TRBV6-1	-	TRBJ2-2	TGTGCCAGCGGGGATCGAGGGCGCAACACCGGGGAGCTGTTTTTT	CASGDRGRNTGELFF
-	TRBV19	TRBD2	TRBJ2-3	TGTGCCAGTAGTGTGCTAGCGGCCGTCACAGATACGCAGTATTTT	CASSVLAAVTDTQYF
few	TRBV7-9	TRBD1	TRBJ2-7	TGTGCCAGCAGTTCTACGGACAGGACCTCCTACGAGCAGTACTTC	CASSSTDRTSYEQYF
-	TRBV5-1	TRBD1	TRBJ2-7	TGCGCCAGCAGCCGGGGACAGGCCGCCTACGAGCAGTACTTC	CASSRGQAAYEQYF
once	TRBV7-8	TRBD2	TRBJ2-1	TGTGCCAGCAGCATAAGGAACTCCGGGACTAGCGCCTACAATGAGCAGTTCTTC	CASSIRNSGTSAYNEQFF
-	TRBV28	TRBD2	TRBJ2-5	TGTGCCAGCAGTGCCGGACTAGCGGGAGATCGGGAGACCCAGTACTTC	CASSAGLAGDRETQYF
-	TRBV5-4	TRBD1	TRBJ1-6	TGTGCCAGCAGCCGGACAGGGGGCAGTTCACCCCTCCACTTT	CASSRTGGSSPLHF
-	TRBV6-6	TRBD2	TRBJ2-7	TGTGCCAGCAGGGGAGGGACTAGCGGGGGGACCTACGAGCAGTACTTC	CASRGGTSGGTYEQYF
-	TRBV6-1	TRBD1	TRBJ1-5	TGTGCCAGCAGTGCTGGACAGGGCGGTCAGCCCCAGCATTTT	CASSAGQGGQPQHF
-	TRBV7-4	-	TRBJ1-5	TGTGCCAGCAGCGCAGGTGGGCGTTATAGCAATCAGCCCCAGCATTTT	CASSAGGRYSNQPQHF
-	TRBV28	TRBD1	TRBJ1-2	TGTGCCAGCAGTCCATTCGACAGGGGTCATGGCTACACCTTC	CASSPFDRGHGYTF
once	TRBV5-6	-	TRBJ2-1	TGTGCCAGCAGCTCACCCTCTTGGCGGGATGAGCAGTTCTTC	CASSSPSWRDEQFF
-	TRBV7-2	-	TRBJ2-1	TGTGCCAGCAGCTCTGCGAACGGCTACAATGAGCAGTTCTTC	CASSSANGYNEQFF
-	TRBV7-4	-	TRBJ2-7	TGTGCCAGCAGCCCCCCCCCTGGTGCGGGGGAGCAGTACTTC	CASSPPPGAGEQYF
-	TRBV5-6	TRBD1	TRBJ2-2	TGTGCCAGCAGCTCCTACAGGGGGCCCGGGGAGCTGTTTTTT	CASSSYRGPGELFF
-	TRBV6-5	-	TRBJ1-5	TGTGCCAGCAGTTACTCAGGACAGAGCAATCAGCCCCAGCATTTT	CASSYSGQSNQPQHF